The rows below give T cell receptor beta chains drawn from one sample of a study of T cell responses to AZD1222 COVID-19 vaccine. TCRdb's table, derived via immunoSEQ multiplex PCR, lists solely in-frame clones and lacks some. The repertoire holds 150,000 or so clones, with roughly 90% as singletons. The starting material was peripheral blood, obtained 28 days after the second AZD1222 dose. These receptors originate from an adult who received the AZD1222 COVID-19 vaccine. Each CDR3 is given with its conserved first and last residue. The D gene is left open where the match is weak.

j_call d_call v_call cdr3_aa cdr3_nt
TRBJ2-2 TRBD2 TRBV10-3 CAISGTSSTGELFF TGTGCCATCAGTGGGACTAGCAGCACCGGGGAGCTGTTTTTT
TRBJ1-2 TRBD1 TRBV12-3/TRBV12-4 CASSIDRDRGYTF TGTGCCAGCAGCATCGACAGGGACCGGGGCTACACCTTC
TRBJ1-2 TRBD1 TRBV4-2 CASSHGTGGMYGYTF TGTGCCAGCAGCCACGGGACAGGGGGCATGTATGGCTACACCTTC
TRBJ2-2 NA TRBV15 CATSREYGELFF TGTGCCACCAGCAGAGAATACGGGGAGCTGTTTTTT
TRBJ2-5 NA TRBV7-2 CASSLGRWVEETQYF TGTGCCAGCAGCTTAGGGCGCTGGGTGGAGGAGACCCAGTACTTC
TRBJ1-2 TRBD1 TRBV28 CASSLGTGANYGYTF TGTGCCAGCAGTCTGGGGACAGGGGCTAACTATGGCTACACCTTC
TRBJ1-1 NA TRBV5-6 CASSLGSGGGAFF TGTGCCAGCAGCTTGGGTAGTGGAGGTGGAGCTTTCTTT
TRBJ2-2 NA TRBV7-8 CASSQDSRYTGELFF TGTGCCAGCAGCCAGGACTCCCGGTACACCGGGGAGCTGTTTTTT
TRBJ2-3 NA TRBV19 CASSIEATDTQYF TGTGCCAGTAGTATAGAGGCCACAGATACGCAGTATTTT
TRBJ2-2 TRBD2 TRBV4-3 CASSQESRLRRLANTGELFF TGCGCCAGCAGCCAAGAATCACGTTTGCGGCGACTAGCCAACACCGGGGAGCTGTTTTTT
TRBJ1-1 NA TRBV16 CASSQSGTEAFF TGTGCCAGCAGCCAGTCAGGGACTGAAGCTTTCTTT
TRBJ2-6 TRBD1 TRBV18 CASSQPGQGVSGANVLTF TGTGCCAGCTCACAACCGGGACAGGGGGTCTCTGGGGCCAACGTCCTGACTTTC